This T cell receptor (beta chain) was sequenced for a study of blood T cell repertoires in COVID-19. The wider study: Sites in the United States, Italy and Spain provided acute and convalescent COVID-19 samples. Sample material is recorded as cDNA or gDNA derived from T cells, B-cell-depleted T cells, or PBMCs.

Original methodology: By means of reference gene primer amplification, nucleated cell counts were estimated. Generated by immunoSEQ multiplex PCR, the TCRdb table keeps only in-frame clones and is missing some. V, J and clone size reflect that table, while D and trimming were determined from the DNA. The sample has 140,000 or so clones, about four fifths seen once. The CDR3 is 13 amino acids. Trimming pared 5 bases from V and 4 bases from J, leaving 11 bases between. Germline V gene lookup returns CDR1 SEHNR and CDR2 FQNEAQ (reference sequence). The sequence derives from a man between 65 and 80 years old who had recovered from COVID-19. The sample taken for sequencing was peripheral blood. The V gene is TRBV7-9, the J gene TRBJ1-1; the D is unclear. The CDR3 reads CASSPPGSTEAFF. The CDR3, as DNA: TGTGCCAGCAGCCCCCCCGGGAGCACTGAAGCTTTCTTT.